These 8 T cell receptor beta chains share one sample of origin, sequenced in a study of CD8+ T cells in alopecia areata. Treatment meaning: oral pan-JAK inhibitor, 5-10 mg twice daily. cDNA prepared by RNA extraction and subsequent reverse transcription served as the template for sequencing. Repertoires were generated with immunoSEQ multiplex PCR, while TCRdb's copy carries only in-frame clones and drops some. The profile shows 90,000 to 120,000 clones, around 83% of them singletons. The sequencing used CD8+ T cells sorted from blood, collected at week 24, from a patient treated with tofacitinib. The receptors come from a human donor with alopecia areata.

The chain uses TRBV28 and TRBJ2-3; 7 bases fit TRBD2. CDR3 size: 17 residues. The V gene's germline CDR1 is MDHEN and CDR2 SYDVKM. Losses at the gene ends were 3 bases for V and 3 bases for J; bases not matched to a gene: 12. The CDR3 loop is CASSFYRSAGETDTQYF. The CDR3 DNA follows: TGTGCCAGCAGTTTTTATCGTTCCGCGGGGGAGACAGATACGCAGTATTTT.

The rearrangement uses TRBV7-9 and TRBJ2-1; D unresolved. The germline gives CDR1 SEHNR, CDR2 FQNEAQ (reference sequence). CDR3 length: 12 residues. The germline V and J ends were trimmed by 1 base and 15 bases, with 13 bases remaining between them. The CDR3 loop is CASSLGVTSRFF. The CDR3 DNA sequence: TGTGCCAGCAGCTTAGGGGTGACCTCCCGGTTCTTC.

The CDR3 loop is CASSDGGVYSYNSPLHF. The CDR3, as DNA: TGTGCCAGCAGTGATGGAGGGGTTTACTCCTATAATTCACCCCTCCACTTT. The chain employs TRBV25-1 and TRBJ1-6, with D possibly being TRBD1 (5 bases). Per the germline V gene, CDR1 is MGHDK and CDR2 is SYGVNS. This CDR3 region has 17 residues. V was clipped by 3 bases and J by 0 bases, with 12 bases between them.

The rearrangement links TRBV7-9 to TRBJ2-7, with no clear D. CDR3 length: 15 amino acids. Trimming cost V 5 bases and J 3 bases, with 17 bases left between them. Germline-derived CDR1 and CDR2 are SEHNR and FQNEAQ (reference sequence). Here the CDR3 DNA reads TGTGCCAGCAGCGTACCCGGCGCCACCTACTACGAGCAGTACTTC. As protein: CASSVPGATYYEQYF. The full variable domain, rest sourced from reference TRBV7-9 and TRBJ2-7, is DTGVSQNPRHKITKRGQNVTFRCDPISEHNRLYWYRQTLGQGPEFLTYFQNEAQLEKSRLLSDRFSAERPKGSFSTLEIQRTEQGDSAMYLCASSVPGATYYEQYFGPGTRLTVT.

This chain connects TRBV6-5 to TRBJ2-7, with 7 bases aligning to TRBD2. Unmatched junction bases numbered 7, after V lost 3 bases and J lost 2 bases. Germline CDR1 is MNHEY and CDR2 is SVGAGI. This CDR3 contains 15 residues. The CDR3: CASSYRLAATYEQYF. For the CDR3, the DNA is TGTGCCAGCAGTTATAGGCTAGCGGCCACCTACGAGCAGTACTTC.

This rearrangement joins TRBV29-1 to TRBJ1-1, with unresolved D. The CDR3 consists of 10 residues. Germline V gene lookup returns CDR1 SQVTM and CDR2 ANQGSEA. DNA of the CDR3: TGCGGGATAGAGAACACTGAAGCTTTCTTT. Translated, it gives CGIENTEAFF. The complete variable domain, with remaining parts taken from reference TRBV29-1 and TRBJ1-1, reads SAVISQKPSRDICQRGTSLTIQCQVDSQVTMMFWYRQQPGQSLTLIATANQGSEATYESGFVIDKFPISRPNLTFSTLTVSNMSPEDSSIYLCGIENTEAFFGQGTRLTVV.

Concerning this clone itself: Other DNA sequences of this sample code for an identical CDR3. The chain combines TRBV7-8 with TRBJ2-7; D unclear. This CDR3 spans 11 amino acids. The V and J ends lost 5 bases and 4 bases respectively, with 6 bases between them. CDR1 is SGHVS, CDR2 FQNEAQ, per germline. The CDR3 DNA reads as TGTGCCAGCAGCCCCGGGTACGAGCAGTACTTC. Encoded protein: CASSPGYEQYF.

The chain joins TRBV29-1 to TRBJ2-7, with 9 bases identical to TRBD1. CDR1 is SQVTM and CDR2 is ANQGSEA in the germline V gene. This CDR3 is built from 13 residues. J was trimmed by 4 bases and V by 7 bases; bases with no gene match: 8. Here the CDR3 DNA reads TGCAGCGGCGAACAGGGGGCGGGGTACGAGCAGTACTTC. This translates into CSGEQGAGYEQYF.